A selection of T cell receptor beta chains follows, all from one sample in a study of vaccination and CD4 T cells after COVID-19. One entry per CDR3 protein, called by TCRdb with MiXCR from the PCR reads. Counted here are about 12,000 distinct CDR3 sequences, just over 20% occurring once; the ten biggest clones make up approximately 13%. Their recognized antigens are unknown. Source: CD4+ T cells from blood, cultured in vitro, taken before SARS-CoV-2 vaccination. All receptors derive from a human donor who received a COVID-19 vaccine. CDR3s include the opening cysteine and the closing phenylalanine or tryptophan. Fields, in order: V gene, CDR3 length, J gene, clone size, D gene, CDR3 DNA, CDR3 protein. A D gene is named only where the DNA matches it firmly. Where a row states a size, it is once, few, many or the class of an expanded clone; other rows omit it.

>TRBV29-1|16|TRBJ2-1|NA|TRBD1
TGCAGCGTTGAGGTTCCCGGACAGGGGGCTTTAAATGAGCAGTTCTTC
CSVEVPGQGALNEQFF
>TRBV14|16|TRBJ1-2|NA|TRBD1
TGTGCCAGCAGCCAAGTGATGGCGTGGGACAGGGTTGGCTACACCTTC
CASSQVMAWDRVGYTF
>TRBV6-1|16|TRBJ1-2|few|TRBD1
TGTGCCAGCAGTGCCAGGGGGCCGGGACGGGGCTATGGCTACACCTTC
CASSARGPGRGYGYTF
>TRBV7-9|13|TRBJ1-2|few|NA
TGTGCCAGCAGCACCCGAGCTAACTATGGCTACACCTTC
CASSTRANYGYTF
>TRBV29-1|13|TRBJ2-1|NA|NA
TGCAGCGTTGAAGCCCCTTTCGGGTCCGAGCAGTTCTTC
CSVEAPFGSEQFF
>TRBV24-1|15|TRBJ2-7|NA|NA
TGTGTCACCAGTGATCGGAAGGGAGTGTCCTACGAGCAGTACTTC
CVTSDRKGVSYEQYF
>TRBV14|15|TRBJ2-7|NA|NA
TGTGCCAGCAGCCAAGGGAGGCGGGGTCTCTACGAGCAGTACTTC
CASSQGRRGLYEQYF
>TRBV12-3/TRBV12-4|14|TRBJ2-5|NA|TRBD1
TGTGCCAGCAGTTTGAAGACAGGGTCCGAGACCCAGTACTTC
CASSLKTGSETQYF
>TRBV18|15|TRBJ2-3|few|NA
TGTGCCAGCTCACCACCGTCGGGGGCGGACGGTCTGCAGTATTTT
CASSPPSGADGLQYF
>TRBV6-5|14|TRBJ1-4|few|NA
TGTGCCAGCAGTTACGGGGCAGACCCCGAAAAACTGTTTTTT
CASSYGADPEKLFF
>TRBV5-4|15|TRBJ2-3|NA|NA
TGTGCCAGCAGGCTAGGGGGGGGCATTCCGGATACGCAGTATTTT
CASRLGGGIPDTQYF
>TRBV2|18|TRBJ2-5|few|TRBD2
TGTGCCAGCAGTGAAGCGCTCGTAGCGGGGGGGGGCCAAGAGACCCAGTACTTC
CASSEALVAGGGQETQYF
>TRBV30|13|TRBJ1-2|medium-sized|NA
TGTGCCTGGAGTATCTCGGGGGGGCAGGGCTACACCTTC
CAWSISGGQGYTF
>TRBV3-1|13|TRBJ1-5|few|NA
TGTGCCAGCAGCCAAGATGTAAATCAGCCCCAGCATTTT
CASSQDVNQPQHF
>TRBV2|14|TRBJ1-6|few|NA
TGTGCCAGCAGTGTAGGGCAGGGTAATTCACCCCTCCACTTT
CASSVGQGNSPLHF
>TRBV7-8|16|TRBJ1-6|NA|TRBD1
TGTGCCAGCAGCTTAGCAGGGGGACAGGGGAATTCACCCCTCCACTTT
CASSLAGGQGNSPLHF
>TRBV20-1|15|TRBJ2-5|NA|NA
TGCAGTGCTCCCCCCCCGAGGGTGGGGCAAGAGACCCAGTACTTC
CSAPPPRVGQETQYF
>TRBV20-1|14|TRBJ1-1|NA|TRBD1
TGCAGTGCTAGAGTAACAGGGGGGTACACTGAAGCTTTCTTT
CSARVTGGYTEAFF
>TRBV10-3|14|TRBJ2-5|NA|TRBD1
TGTGCCATCAGGGACCCAGGGGGCGAAGAGACCCAGTACTTC
CAIRDPGGEETQYF
>TRBV11-3|13|TRBJ1-2|few|NA
TGTGCCAGCAGCTTAGTGGGGCTGGATGGCTACACCTTC
CASSLVGLDGYTF
>TRBV24-1|13|TRBJ1-1|few|NA
TGTGCCACCAGTGTAAAGGGGAACACTGAAGCTTTCTTT
CATSVKGNTEAFF
>TRBV10-3|13|TRBJ2-3|NA|NA
TGTGCCACCTTAGAACCGGGCACAGATACGCAGTATTTT
CATLEPGTDTQYF
>TRBV15|14|TRBJ2-5|medium-sized|TRBD1
TGTGCCACCAGCAGGGGGACAGGCCAAGAGACCCAGTACTTC
CATSRGTGQETQYF
>TRBV7-9|17|TRBJ2-1|few|NA
TGTGCCAGCACCCAGGGGGGGACGGAGAGGCCTTACAATGAGCAGTTCTTC
CASTQGGTERPYNEQFF
>TRBV30|13|TRBJ2-5|few|NA
TGTGCCTGGAGTGTTCGACGGAAGGAGACCCAGTACTTC
CAWSVRRKETQYF
>TRBV6-1|15|TRBJ1-4|few|NA
TGTGCCAGCAGTGACCCGGGGGGCTATAATGAAAAACTGTTTTTT
CASSDPGGYNEKLFF
>TRBV5-3|13|TRBJ2-7|NA|NA
TGTGCCTCCAACACAGAACCTTACTACGAGCAGTACTTC
CASNTEPYYEQYF
>TRBV5-1|13|TRBJ2-1|NA|NA
TGCGCCAGCAGCTTTGGGGGTGACAATGAGCAGTTCTTC
CASSFGGDNEQFF